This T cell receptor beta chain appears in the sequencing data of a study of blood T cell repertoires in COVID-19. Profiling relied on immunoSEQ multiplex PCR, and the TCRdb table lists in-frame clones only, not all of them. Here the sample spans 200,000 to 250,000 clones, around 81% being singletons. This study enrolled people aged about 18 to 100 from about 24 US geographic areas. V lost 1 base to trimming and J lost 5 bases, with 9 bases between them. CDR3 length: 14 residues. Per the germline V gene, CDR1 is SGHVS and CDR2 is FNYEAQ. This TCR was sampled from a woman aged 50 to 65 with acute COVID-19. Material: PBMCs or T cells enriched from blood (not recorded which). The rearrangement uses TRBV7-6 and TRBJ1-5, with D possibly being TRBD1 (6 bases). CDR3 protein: CASSLVKGDQPQHF. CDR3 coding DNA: TGTGCCAGCAGCTTAGTTAAGGGGGATCAGCCCCAGCATTTT.